This TCR beta chain was captured in a study of radiation and T cells in renal cell carcinoma (dated by TCRdb to 2019 to 2021). Some background on the complete study: Samples were obtained from a clinical trial, in which 15 Gy stereotactic body radiation therapy was delivered to primary renal cell carcinomas and nephrectomy was performed 4 weeks later. TCR beta sequencing covered around 50 samples in total, comprising around 26 tumors and about 27 peripheral blood samples. In the 53 samples combined, some 4,000,000 unique CDR3 nucleotide sequences were found, encoding roughly 2,500,000 unique CDR3 amino acid sequences.

TCR beta libraries were generated from genomic DNA with the immunoSEQ kit, following the manufacturer's recommendations. For library preparation, a first multiplex PCR was performed with proprietary primers, followed by a second PCR in which unique barcodes were added, and bead cleanups were performed after each round. Each sample batch included a kit-provided positive control reaction and a negative control reaction. The final libraries were assessed on an Agilent 4200 TapeStation D1000 ScreenTape, pooled by volume, and quantified by qPCR. Sequencing was performed on an Illumina NextSeq500 using a MidOutput 150-cycle cartridge, with 156 Read1 cycles, 15 Index1 cycles, and the kit custom primers. The pooled library was loaded at 1.0 pM with a 20% PhiX control spike-in. In the authors' own workflow: Vendor-processed data were analyzed in R, with a clonotype defined as all T cells sharing the same CDR3 nucleotide sequence. In the clone abundance analyses, frequencies in each sample were normalized to that sample's 10,000 most abundant clones. Public T cell clones, which averaged fewer than five per sample, were removed prior to analysis. A difference in abundance of at least 32-fold between compartments was used to define tumor-enriched and baseline blood-enriched clonotypes. A beta-binomial differential abundance model was applied to find clonotypes that expanded or contracted between blood time points. The Baroni-Urbani and Buser coefficient was used to measure tumor-blood repertoire similarity, and groups were compared with two-tailed Wilcoxon tests in R. TCRdb carries this immuneACCESS record with in-frame sequences only. Its versions omit some clonotypes, under half of them owing to an unresolved V gene in the studies checked, with the rest unexplained. The D gene and trimming were derived from the DNA, and the V and J assignments and clone size from that table. Counted in this sample were about 130,000 clones; more than 75% of them appeared once. The ten largest clones capture 4.5% to 7.5% of the sample.

On this clone itself: Its antigen is currently not known. Per-nucleotide qualities are absent, and no much larger clonotype sits a single base away.

The meaning of the sample's time point label: blood 2 weeks post-SBRT. Explained via the paper, the treatment or condition label denotes: 15 Gy SBRT to primary tumor, nephrectomy 4 weeks later. To follow tumor-enriched clonotypes, serial peripheral blood was collected from radiation-treated patients at baseline and at 2 weeks and 4 weeks after SBRT. Renal cell carcinoma with clear cell pathology was present in all patients. The QIAamp DNA Blood Mini Kit (Qiagen) was used to prepare genomic DNA for TCR sequencing. The analyses included only samples that passed all quality control checks. Findings and caveats that apply to the study as a whole: Blood repertoire dynamics were not followed beyond 4 weeks after treatment. Because no pretreatment tumor biopsies were available, whether clonotypes were present in the tumor at baseline could not be determined. Because the trial had a single-armed design, the trial could not examine how radiation dose or scheduling affected the TCR repertoire. In blood, the top tumor clonotypes increased between baseline and 2 weeks post-radiation and then shrank by 4 weeks, which suggests that tumor-resident clones expanded only transiently.

Inclusive of the bounding cysteine and phenylalanine, the CDR3 is 11 residues long. The CDR3 DNA has 33 bases and is translated from base 1. Trimming costs V 7 bases and J 4 bases, and their ends lie 4 bases apart. The germline V gene encodes CDR1 MNHNY and CDR2 SVGAGI (reference sequence). The source of this sequence is a woman in her sixties or seventies with renal cell carcinoma. The rearrangement combines TRBV6-6 with TRBJ1-4, with no reliable assignment of the D segment. The sample here was blood, taken from a patient whose treatment included radiotherapy and nephrectomy. The nucleotide sequence is given as TGTGCCAGCAATTATAATGAAAAACTGTTTTTT. Translated, it reads CASNYNEKLFF.